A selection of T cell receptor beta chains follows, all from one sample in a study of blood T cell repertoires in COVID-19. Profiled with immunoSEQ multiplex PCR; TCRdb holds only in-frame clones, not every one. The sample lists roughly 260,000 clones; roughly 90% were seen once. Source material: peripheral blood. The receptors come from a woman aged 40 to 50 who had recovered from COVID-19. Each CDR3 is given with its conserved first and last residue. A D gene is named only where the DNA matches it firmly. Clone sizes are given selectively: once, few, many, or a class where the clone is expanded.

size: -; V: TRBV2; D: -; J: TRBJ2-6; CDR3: CASDGTGTYSGANVLTF; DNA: TGTGCCAGCGACGGAACAGGCACCTACTCTGGGGCCAACGTCCTGACTTTC
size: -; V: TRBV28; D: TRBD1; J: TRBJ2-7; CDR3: CASSRKGARLSEQYF; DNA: TGTGCCAGCAGCCGGAAGGGGGCTAGACTTTCCGAGCAGTACTTC
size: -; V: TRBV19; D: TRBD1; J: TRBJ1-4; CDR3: CASSSDRGPPEKLFF; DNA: TGTGCCAGTAGTTCCGACAGGGGGCCACCTGAAAAACTGTTTTTT
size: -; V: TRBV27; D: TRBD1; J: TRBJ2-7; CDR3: CASSLWTGRGSYEQYF; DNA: TGTGCCAGCAGCCTATGGACAGGGCGAGGATCCTACGAGCAGTACTTC
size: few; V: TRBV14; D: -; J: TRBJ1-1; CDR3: CASSQDGGGGEAFF; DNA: TGTGCCAGCAGCCAAGATGGGGGGGGCGGAGAAGCTTTCTTT
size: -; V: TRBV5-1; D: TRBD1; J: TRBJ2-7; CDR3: CASSRKPGQVPNEQYF; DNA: TGCGCCAGCAGCCGAAAACCGGGACAGGTCCCCAACGAGCAGTACTTC
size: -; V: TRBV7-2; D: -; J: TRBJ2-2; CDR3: CASSKGGSGTGELFF; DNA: TGTGCCAGCAGCAAGGGGGGGAGTGGTACCGGGGAGCTGTTTTTT
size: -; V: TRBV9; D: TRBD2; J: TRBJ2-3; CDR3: CASSQGLAGFSSTDTQYF; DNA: TGTGCCAGCAGCCAAGGACTAGCGGGGTTTTCTAGCACAGATACGCAGTATTTT
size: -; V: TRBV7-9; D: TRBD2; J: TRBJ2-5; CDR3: CASSLGGGAIETQYF; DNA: TGTGCCAGCAGCTTAGGCGGGGGGGCCATAGAGACCCAGTACTTC
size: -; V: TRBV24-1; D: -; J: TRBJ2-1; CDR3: CATSDLLEQFF; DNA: TGTGCCACCAGTGATTTACTTGAGCAGTTCTTC
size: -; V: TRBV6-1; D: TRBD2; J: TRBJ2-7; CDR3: CASSGSRAGSSYEQYF; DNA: TGTGCCAGCAGTGGGTCCCGAGCGGGGAGCTCCTACGAGCAGTACTTC
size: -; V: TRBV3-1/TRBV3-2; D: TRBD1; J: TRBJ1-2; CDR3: CASSQYLGDRDGYTF; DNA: TGTGCCAGCAGCCAATATTTGGGGGACAGAGATGGCTACACCTTC
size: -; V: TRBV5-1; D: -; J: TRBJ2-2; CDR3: CASSLVRQAKNTGELFF; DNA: TGCGCCAGCAGCTTGGTCCGACAGGCCAAGAACACCGGGGAGCTGTTTTTT
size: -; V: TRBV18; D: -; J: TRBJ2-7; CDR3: CASSLRSGEQYF; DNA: TGTGCCAGCTCACTGAGAAGCGGCGAGCAGTACTTC
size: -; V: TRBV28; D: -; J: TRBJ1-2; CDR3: CASSLRASRGYTF; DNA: TGTGCCAGCAGTCTACGAGCTTCGCGGGGCTACACCTTC
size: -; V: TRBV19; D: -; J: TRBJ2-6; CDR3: CASSIGYRAGANVLTF; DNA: TGTGCCAGTAGTATAGGTTACAGGGCTGGGGCCAACGTCCTGACTTTC
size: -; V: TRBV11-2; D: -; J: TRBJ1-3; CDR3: CASSLEGARRGGNTIYF; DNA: TGTGCCAGCAGCTTAGAAGGTGCTCGACGCGGGGGAAACACCATATATTTT
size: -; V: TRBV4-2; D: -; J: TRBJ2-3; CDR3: CASSQEFTRNQYF; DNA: TGTGCCAGCAGCCAAGAGTTTACACGAAACCAGTATTTT
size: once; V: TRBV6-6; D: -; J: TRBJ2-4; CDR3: CASSYSRQGGFQYF; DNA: TGTGCCAGCAGTTACTCGCGGCAGGGGGGCTTTCAGTACTTC
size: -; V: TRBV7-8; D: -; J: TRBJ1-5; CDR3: CASKTDSNQPQHF; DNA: TGTGCCAGCAAGACAGATAGCAATCAGCCCCAGCATTTT
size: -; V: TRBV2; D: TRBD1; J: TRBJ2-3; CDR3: CASSVIGGPTDTQYF; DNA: TGTGCCAGCAGTGTTATAGGGGGCCCAACAGATACGCAGTATTTT
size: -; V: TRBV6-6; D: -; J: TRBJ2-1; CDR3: CASTTTPVLAHEQFF; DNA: TGTGCCAGCACCACAACCCCGGTTCTAGCACATGAGCAGTTCTTC
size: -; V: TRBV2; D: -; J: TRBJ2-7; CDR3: CASSDEGGFSYEQYF; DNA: TGTGCCAGCAGTGACGAGGGCGGCTTTTCCTACGAGCAGTACTTC
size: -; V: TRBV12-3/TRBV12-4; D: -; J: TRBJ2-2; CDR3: CASSQGTGELFF; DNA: TGTGCCAGCAGCCAGGGAACCGGGGAGCTGTTTTTT
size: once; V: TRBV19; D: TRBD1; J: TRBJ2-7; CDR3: CASSTPTGVAYEQYF; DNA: TGTGCCAGTAGTACCCCGACAGGGGTCGCCTACGAGCAGTACTTC
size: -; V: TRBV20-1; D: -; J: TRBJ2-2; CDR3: CSASTGSRTGELFF; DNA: TGCAGTGCTAGTACTGGTTCGCGCACCGGGGAGCTGTTTTTT